This TCR beta chain is from a study of T cells in Graves' hyperthyroidism and ophthalmopathy (dated by TCRdb to between 2017 and 2020). Study-wide context: Peripheral blood was sampled at the time of initial diagnosis, prior to any treatment. A discovery cohort of about a hundred patients, about 40 with Graves' ophthalmopathy and 55 to 60 with stable Graves' hyperthyroidism, was used to find distinguishing TCR V-J signatures. Prospective prediction of ophthalmopathy was tested in an independent validation cohort consisting of some 18 hyperthyroidism patients and around 16 patients who later progressed to ophthalmopathy. The 95 to 100 discovery patients were randomly split 7:3 into training and test sets. In more than five Graves' hyperthyroidism patients, the study also compared T-cell repertoires from thyroid tissue with T-cell repertoires from blood. After sampling, hyperthyroidism patients received methimazole starting at 30 mg daily, and ophthalmopathy patients received high-dose intravenous methylprednisolone. According to the paper, TCR Vbeta CDR3 sequencing was carried out on around 140 peripheral blood samples, which came from 40 to 45 ophthalmopathy, 75 or so hyperthyroidism and around 17 progressor patients. Study-wide conclusions, independent of this receptor: Blood samples also contained most of the expanded thyroid clonotypes (frequency above 0.001), which suggests that blood repertoires may reflect thyroid immune responses. In cross-validation, a model built on a 13 V-J signature told ophthalmopathy apart from stable hyperthyroidism with approximately 91% sensitivity and roughly 83% specificity, and in testing the same model reached 80%/75%. In validation, progression to ophthalmopathy was predicted by the model with roughly 69% sensitivity and 72.22% specificity, a median of around 5.9 months before onset. Sample size was not statistically predetermined, and blinding of investigators to group allocation was not performed.

CDR1 and CDR2, looked up from the germline V gene, are SGHDT and YYEEEE. The trim is 4 bases for V and 10 bases for J, with a gap of 15 bases between the germline ends. The cysteine opens and the phenylalanine closes a CDR3 of 14 amino acids. The retained sequence is limited to the CDR3, 42 bases, with the frame set at the first base. Remarks on this clonotype: There is no known antigen for this receptor. One base away there is no much larger clone; base qualities are not given.

TCR beta CDR3 regions were amplified from RNA transcripts. The TCR CDR3 was subjected to a first round of RT-PCR using the HTBI primer set and the Qiagen OneStep RT-PCR kit. Libraries were constructed in a second round of multiplex PCR, after which size selection and purification were carried out. The libraries were sequenced on an Illumina HiSeq2000 using paired-end 100 bp reads. Concerning the study's data processing: Raw data were processed with SOAPnuke, discarding reads with adapters, uncalled bases, mean Phred below 15, or no exact constant-primer or identifier match. COPE v1.2.5 was used to merge the high-quality paired reads, and each unique nucleotide sequence was defined as a clonotype. MiTCR v1.1 was used to align the clonotypes against IMGT TRBV, TRBD and TRBJ reference segments. Analysis was restricted to V-J combinations with a frequency above 0.0001, which covered about 99% of repertoires. The TCS score was defined as the ratio of F50 (clonal expansion) to E x V (chaos), calculated using BLOSUM62-based TCRdist between CDR3 peptides within each V-J. Welch's t-statistics and random forest reduced just over 500 V-J features to around 14, which were used in a naive Bayes classifier (R e1071). The similarity between thyroid and blood repertoires was quantified using the Morisita-Horn index. The public reads were reprocessed in TCRdb via fastp at Q25 and MiXCR, keeping in-frame beta chains. Every entry covers one CDR3 protein and lists the most common genes and DNA from its rows. TCRdb's processing, not the authors', yielded these V and J calls. The sample yields 750,000 to 900,000 distinct CDR3 sequences; about 38% were counted once. Roughly 8.3% of the sample lies in the top ten.

Stable Graves' hyperthyroidism was defined as the absence of progression to ophthalmopathy over 18 months of follow-up. Hyperthyroidism patients were newly diagnosed, with disease duration under 2 months, and aged 18 to 65 years. The study excluded patients with uncontrolled infections, other autoimmune diseases, pregnancy or lactation. Clinical symptoms, serum thyroxine and TRAb, thyroid ultrasound, and orbital computed tomography formed the basis for the diagnoses. PBMCs were separated from around 9.1 ml of fresh peripheral blood using Ficoll-Paque density gradient centrifugation. Trizol reagent was used to extract total RNA, and RNA quality was then checked on an Agilent 2100 Bioanalyzer.

This receptor was obtained from a man aged 18 to 30 with Graves' hyperthyroidism. The chain is made from TRBV5-6 and TRBJ1-6, with no reliable assignment of the D segment. The material sequenced was blood. The CDR3 reads as follows: CASSHFFEGSPLHF. The sequenced DNA: TGTGCCAGCAGCCACTTCTTCGAGGGATCACCCCTCCACTTT.